Listed below are T cell receptor beta chains from one sample, sequenced in a study of T cells in localized non-small cell lung cancer. TCRdb's copy holds only in-frame clones and misses some; the assay was immunoSEQ multiplex PCR. The table records 30,000 to 35,000 clones, almost 90% of them present only once. This specimen was peripheral blood, taken before any cancer treatment. The receptors were gathered from a woman aged 35 to 70 with stage I lung adenocarcinoma. Both conserved end residues are part of each CDR3. Each record gives: D gene, V gene, clone size, J gene, CDR3 protein, CDR3 DNA. The D gene is left open where the match is weak. Not all rows give a size; the values are once, few, many and, for expanded clones, a class.

d_gene: NA
v_gene: TRBV18
abundance: NA
j_gene: TRBJ1-2
CDR3aa: CASSPTPFQGSNYGYTF
CDR3nt: TGTGCCAGCTCACCAACCCCCTTCCAGGGCTCTAACTATGGCTACACCTTC

d_gene: TRBD1
v_gene: TRBV6-5
abundance: NA
j_gene: TRBJ2-7
CDR3aa: CASSPGTASEQYF
CDR3nt: TGTGCCAGCAGTCCAGGGACAGCCAGTGAGCAGTACTTC

d_gene: NA
v_gene: TRBV15
abundance: NA
j_gene: TRBJ2-1
CDR3aa: CATSRGAPGINNEQFF
CDR3nt: TGTGCCACCAGCAGAGGCGCCCCCGGGATCAACAATGAGCAGTTCTTC

d_gene: NA
v_gene: TRBV4-2
abundance: NA
j_gene: TRBJ1-1
CDR3aa: CASSQEAGSTEAFF
CDR3nt: TGTGCCAGTAGCCAAGAGGCCGGGAGCACTGAAGCTTTCTTT

d_gene: NA
v_gene: TRBV30
abundance: NA
j_gene: TRBJ1-2
CDR3aa: CAWEPGLEGYGYTF
CDR3nt: TGTGCCTGGGAGCCTGGGCTAGAGGGGTATGGCTACACCTTC

d_gene: NA
v_gene: TRBV20-1
abundance: NA
j_gene: TRBJ2-1
CDR3aa: CSAPKRTQQFF
CDR3nt: TGCAGTGCTCCTAAAAGGACCCAGCAGTTCTTC

d_gene: TRBD2
v_gene: TRBV6-5
abundance: NA
j_gene: TRBJ2-2
CDR3aa: CASSSTSGGAAGELFF
CDR3nt: TGTGCCAGCAGTTCAACTAGCGGGGGGGCGGCCGGGGAGCTGTTTTTT

d_gene: NA
v_gene: TRBV30
abundance: once
j_gene: TRBJ1-6
CDR3aa: CAWEGQGDSPLHF
CDR3nt: TGTGCCTGGGAGGGCCAGGGCGATTCACCCCTCCACTTT

d_gene: TRBD2
v_gene: TRBV9
abundance: NA
j_gene: TRBJ2-2
CDR3aa: CASNTPGRGGGTGELFF
CDR3nt: TGTGCCAGCAATACCCCGGGCCGCGGGGGGGGAACCGGGGAGCTGTTTTTT

d_gene: NA
v_gene: TRBV28
abundance: NA
j_gene: TRBJ1-4
CDR3aa: CASSLQTGTNEKLFF
CDR3nt: TGTGCCAGCAGTCTACAGACCGGAACTAATGAAAAACTGTTTTTT

d_gene: TRBD1
v_gene: TRBV7-9
abundance: few
j_gene: TRBJ1-2
CDR3aa: CASSTGTAYGYTF
CDR3nt: TGTGCCAGCAGCACCGGGACAGCCTATGGCTACACCTTC